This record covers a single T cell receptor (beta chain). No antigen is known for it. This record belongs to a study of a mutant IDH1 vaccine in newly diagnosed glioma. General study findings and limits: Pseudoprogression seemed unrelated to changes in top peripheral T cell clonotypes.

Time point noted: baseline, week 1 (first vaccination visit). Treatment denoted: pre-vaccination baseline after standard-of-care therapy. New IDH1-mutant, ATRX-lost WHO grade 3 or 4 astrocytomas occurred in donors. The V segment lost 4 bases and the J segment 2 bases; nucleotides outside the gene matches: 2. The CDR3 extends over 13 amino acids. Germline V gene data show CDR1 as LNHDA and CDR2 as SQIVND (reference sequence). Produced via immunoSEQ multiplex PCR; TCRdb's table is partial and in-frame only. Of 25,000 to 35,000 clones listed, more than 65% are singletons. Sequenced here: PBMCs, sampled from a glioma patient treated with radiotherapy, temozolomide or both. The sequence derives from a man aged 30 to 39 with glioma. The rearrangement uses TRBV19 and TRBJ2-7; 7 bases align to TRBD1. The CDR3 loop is CASSTTGPYEQYF. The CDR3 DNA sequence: TGTGCCAGTAGTACGACAGGGCCCTACGAGCAGTACTTC.